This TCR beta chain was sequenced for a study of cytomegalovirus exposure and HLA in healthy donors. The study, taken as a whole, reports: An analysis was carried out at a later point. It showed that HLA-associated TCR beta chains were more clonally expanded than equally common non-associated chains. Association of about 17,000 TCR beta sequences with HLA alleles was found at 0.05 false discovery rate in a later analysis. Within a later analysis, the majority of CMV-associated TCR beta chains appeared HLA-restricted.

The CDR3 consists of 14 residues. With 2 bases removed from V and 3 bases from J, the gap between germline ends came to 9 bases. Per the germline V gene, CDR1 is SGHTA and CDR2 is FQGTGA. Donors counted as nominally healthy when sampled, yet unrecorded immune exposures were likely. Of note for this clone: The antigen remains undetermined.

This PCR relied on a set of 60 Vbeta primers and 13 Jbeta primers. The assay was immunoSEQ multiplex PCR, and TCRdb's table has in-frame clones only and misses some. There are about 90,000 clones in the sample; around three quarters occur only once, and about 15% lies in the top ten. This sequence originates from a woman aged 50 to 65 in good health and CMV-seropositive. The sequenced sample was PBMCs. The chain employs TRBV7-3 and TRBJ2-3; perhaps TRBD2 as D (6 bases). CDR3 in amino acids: CASSLGGATDTQYF. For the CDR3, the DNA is TGTGCCAGCAGCTTAGGAGGGGCAACAGATACGCAGTATTTT.